Below, 25 T cell receptor beta chains from the same sample are listed, as sequenced in a study of CD8+ T cells in alopecia areata. Treatment meaning: oral pan-JAK inhibitor, 5-10 mg twice daily. RNA was isolated and reverse transcribed to cDNA, the sequencing template. The assay was immunoSEQ multiplex PCR, and TCRdb's table has in-frame clones only and misses some. This table has about 120,000 clones, about 54% appearing once. The sequences come from CD8+ T cells sorted from blood, collected at week 4, from a patient treated with tofacitinib. The receptors come from a human donor with alopecia areata.

The J gene is TRBJ2-1, the V gene TRBV4-1; D unclear. CDR3 length: 12 residues. The germline V gene encodes CDR1 MGHRA and CDR2 YSYEKL. V was cut by 1 base and J by 7 bases, with 5 bases left in between. The CDR3 is CASSQVWNEQFF. Written as DNA, the CDR3 is TGCGCCAGCAGCCAAGTATGGAATGAGCAGTTCTTC.

The chain recombines TRBV29-1 with TRBJ2-2; perhaps TRBD1 as D (5 bases). The germline V and J ends were trimmed by 5 bases and 5 bases, with 12 bases remaining between them. The CDR3 consists of 13 residues. Per germline, CDR1 SQVTM and CDR2 ANQGSEA. As DNA, the CDR3 is TGCAGCGTTAAGCAGGGAAGGACCGGGGAGCTGTTTTTT. This codes for CSVKQGRTGELFF.

CDR3 amino acids: CASSQGFGDSEYGYTF. CDR3 sequence (DNA): TGCGCCAGCAGCCAAGGGTTCGGGGACAGTGAATATGGCTACACCTTC. This chain links TRBV4-1 with TRBJ1-2; 7 nucleotides align to TRBD1. The germline V gene has CDR1 MGHRA and CDR2 YSYEKL. This CDR3 has 16 amino acids. V was clipped by 1 base and J by 5 bases; unmatched bases: 10.

The chain carries TRBV7-9 and TRBJ1-2, with D maybe TRBD1 (5 bases). Trimming removed 7 bases at V and 0 bases at J, with 12 bases between. The CDR3 loop spans 14 amino acids. CDR1 SEHNR and CDR2 FQNEAQ come from the germline V gene (reference sequence). The chain's CDR3 is CASNLLGANYGYTF. The CDR3 coding sequence is TGTGCCAGCAACCTCCTGGGGGCTAACTATGGCTACACCTTC.

The chain has TRBV5-1 and TRBJ2-7, with D tentatively TRBD1 (5 bases). In germline, CDR1 is SGHRS, CDR2 YFSETQ. V shed 4 bases and J shed 4 bases, with 12 bases lying between them. The CDR3 has 13 residues. CDR3 nucleotide sequence: TGCGCCAGCAGCAAGTGGGGCGGATACGAGCAGTACTTC. As protein: CASSKWGGYEQYF.

The V and J genes are TRBV30 and TRBJ1-4, with TRBD1 as a possible D gene (6 bases). V was clipped by 3 bases and J by 8 bases, with 16 bases between them. The germline CDR1 and CDR2 sequences are GTSNPN and SVGIG (reference sequence). The CDR3 has 14 amino acids. CDR3 nucleotide sequence: TGTGCCTGGAGCGATAACCAGGGGAACGAAAAACTGTTTTTT. Amino acid sequence: CAWSDNQGNEKLFF.

In its sample, this clone was seen once. V and J are TRBV15 and TRBJ2-3; D ambiguous. The V gene lost 0 bases and the J gene lost 5 bases, with 9 bases spanning the gap. The CDR3 extends over 14 amino acids. CDR1 and CDR2 (germline): LNHNV, YYDKDF (reference sequence). The CDR3 region has the DNA TGTGCCACCAGCAGAGATATGGGGTTAGATACGCAGTATTTT. The encoded protein is CATSRDMGLDTQYF.

The rearrangement links TRBV7-9 to TRBJ2-7; no clear D gene. Germline loops: CDR1 SEHNR, CDR2 FQNEAQ (reference sequence). This CDR3 contains 13 residues. Trimming removed 5 bases from V and 6 bases from J, with 14 bases in between. The CDR3 sequence is CASSRGLPLEQYF. The DNA for the CDR3 is TGTGCCAGCAGCCGAGGCCTACCCCTCGAGCAGTACTTC.

The rearrangement links TRBV30 to TRBJ1-2; D gene ambiguous. CDR3 length equals 11 residues. Trimming left V 2 bases short and J 8 bases short, with 9 bases between. CDR1 and CDR2 from the germline V gene are GTSNPN and SVGIG (reference sequence). The CDR3 nucleotides read TGTGCCTGGAGTCGTGCGTCGGGCTACACCTTC. Translation gives CAWSRASGYTF.

This clone was seen a handful of times. This chain connects TRBV25-1 to TRBJ1-2; a weak D match, TRBD1 (6 bases). Trimming pared 6 bases from V and 3 bases from J, leaving 11 bases between. CDR1 is MGHDK, CDR2 SYGVNS, per germline. The CDR3 consists of 13 residues. The CDR3 is CASRPGADYGYTF. CDR3 in DNA: TGTGCCAGCAGGCCAGGGGCGGACTATGGCTACACCTTC.

The genes are TRBV30 and TRBJ2-7; D uncertain. V lost 2 bases to trimming and J lost 0 bases, with 8 bases between them. Germline-derived CDR1 and CDR2 are GTSNPN and SVGIG (reference sequence). CDR3 length: 13 amino acids. The CDR3: CAWSWAHSYEQYF. The CDR3 DNA sequence: TGTGCCTGGAGTTGGGCCCACTCCTACGAGCAGTACTTC.

Ten or more counts support this clone. The rearrangement links TRBV28 to TRBJ2-3; TRBD2 is a possible D gene (6 bases). Germline CDR1 and CDR2: MDHEN and SYDVKM. With 6 bases removed from V and 4 bases from J, the gap between germline ends came to 14 bases. This CDR3 is built from 14 residues. CDR3 sequence reads: CASSPGVGADTQYF. CDR3 DNA sequence: TGTGCCAGCAGCCCGGGAGTGGGTGCAGATACGCAGTATTTT.

This clone was detected only a few times. The V gene is TRBV6-4, the J gene TRBJ1-1; 7 bases align to TRBD1. V lost 4 bases to trimming and J lost 1 base; unmatched junction nucleotides: 3. The CDR3 has 14 amino acids. Per germline, CDR1 MRHNA and CDR2 SNTAGT. This CDR3 reads CASSAGTANTEAFF. The CDR3 DNA follows: TGTGCCAGCAGTGCCGGGACAGCGAACACTGAAGCTTTCTTT.

A few counts support this clone. The chain links TRBV30 to TRBJ1-2; D ambiguous. Trimming removed 0 bases at V and 6 bases at J, with 14 bases between. This CDR3 is built from 14 residues. Germline V gene data show CDR1 as GTSNPN and CDR2 as SVGIG (reference sequence). CDR3 bases: TGTGCCTGGAGTGTAGGGCAGGACTTGGATGGCTACACCTTC. Translated: CAWSVGQDLDGYTF.

The genes are TRBV29-1 and TRBJ2-3, with D possibly matching TRBD2 (6 bases). The CDR3 covers 14 residues. The germline CDR1 and CDR2 sequences are SQVTM and ANQGSEA. V was clipped by 6 bases and J by 2 bases, with 15 bases between them. In nucleotides, the CDR3 is TGCAGCGTGACCCTTGGGGACTTCACAGATACGCAGTATTTT. It translates to CSVTLGDFTDTQYF.

Of note for this clone: The sample carries other DNA sequences with the same CDR3. This chain connects TRBV30 to TRBJ1-4; D is undetermined. V was pared by 0 bases and J by 8 bases, with 7 bases between. Germline loops: CDR1 GTSNPN, CDR2 SVGIG (reference sequence). There are 12 residues in the CDR3. The CDR3 DNA is TGTGCCTGGAGTGTCCTAGGGGAAAAACTGTTTTTT. It is translated as CAWSVLGEKLFF.

The chain carries TRBV30 and TRBJ2-4; D remains unclear. V lost 7 bases and J lost 4, with 11 bases in between. The CDR3 is 12 residues long. The V gene's germline CDR1 is GTSNPN and CDR2 SVGIG (reference sequence). CDR3 sequence reads: CASEIGKNIQYF. The CDR3 DNA reads TGTGCCTCGGAAATTGGGAAAAACATTCAGTACTTC. The entire variable domain, with the rest obtained from reference TRBV30 and TRBJ2-4, is as follows: SQTIHQWPATLVQPVGSPLSLECTVEGTSNPNLYWYRQAAGRGLQLLFYSVGIGQISSEVPQNLSASRPQDRQFILSSKKLLLSDSGFYLCASEIGKNIQYFGAGTRLSVL.

The CDR3 DNA reads as TGTGCCATCAGTGCGGAGAACACAGATACGCAGTATTTT. Amino acid sequence: CAISAENTDTQYF. The V and J genes are TRBV10-3 and TRBJ2-3; D ambiguous. The ends were cut back, 4 bases at V and 2 bases at J, with 7 bases in the middle. Germline V gives CDR1 ENHRY, CDR2 SYGVKD. The CDR3 length is 13 residues.

The rearrangement links TRBV4-2 to TRBJ1-2; D gene ambiguous. Trimming took 4 bases from V and 8 from J, leaving 8 bases between them. This CDR3 is 11 amino acids long. From germline, CDR1 is LGHNA and CDR2 YNFKEQ. The CDR3 DNA reads TGTGCCAGCAGCCGAGGAGAAGGCTACACCTTC. Translated, it gives CASSRGEGYTF.

J is TRBJ1-1 and V is TRBV29-1; no clear D gene. Germline CDR1 reads SQVTM; CDR2 reads ANQGSEA. This CDR3 spans 10 amino acids. The V and J ends lost 6 bases and 13 bases respectively, with 15 bases between them. DNA for the CDR3: TGCAGCGTCCCGGGAGCCGGAGGTTTCTTT. This translates into CSVPGAGGFF.

The chain combines TRBV5-6 with TRBJ1-1; D gene ambiguous. CDR1 SGHDT and CDR2 YYEEEE come from the germline V gene. V lost 1 base and J lost 5, with 6 bases in between. CDR3 size: 12 residues. Written as DNA, the CDR3 is TGTGCCAGCAGCTTGCTGGGTACTGAAGCTTTCTTT. This encodes CASSLLGTEAFF. The full variable domain, its missing parts supplied by reference TRBV5-6 and TRBJ1-1, is DAGVTQSPTHLIKTRGQQVTLRCSPKSGHDTVSWYQQALGQGPQFIFQYYEEEERQRGNFPDRFSGHQFPNYSSELNVNALLLGDSALYLCASSLLGTEAFFGQGTRLTVV.

The chain has TRBV18 and TRBJ1-1; possible D gene TRBD1, 5 bases. CDR3 length equals 15 residues. Germline V lookup: CDR1 KGHSH, CDR2 LQKENI. The ends were cut back, 5 bases at V and 2 bases at J, with 15 bases in the middle. The CDR3 region has the DNA TGTGCCAGCTCAGCTCCCTCCGGGGCAAACACTGAAGCTTTCTTT. Protein sequence: CASSAPSGANTEAFF.

The rearrangement links TRBV2 to TRBJ2-7, with D unclear. The V and J ends lost 7 bases and 5 bases respectively, with 6 bases between them. This CDR3 is 10 amino acids long. Germline-derived CDR1 and CDR2 are SNHLY and FYNNEI. The DNA of the CDR3 is TGTGCCAGCAAACGAGACGAGCAGTACTTC. Translating it yields CASKRDEQYF.

This clone turned up a few times. V usage is TRBV13 and J usage is TRBJ2-7, with D possibly TRBD1 on 5 matching bases. CDR3 length equals 15 residues. V lost 5 bases and J lost 2, with 16 bases in between. Germline assignment: CDR1 PRHDT and CDR2 FYEKMQ (reference sequence). CDR3 sequence (DNA): TGTGCCAGCAGCGTAGCTTTAGGGGTTACCTACGAGCAGTACTTC. This codes for CASSVALGVTYEQYF.

This clone has just one count. The chain has TRBV2 and TRBJ2-5; D uncertain. V lost 1 base and J 1 base, leaving 10 bases between the germline ends. This CDR3 spans 15 amino acids. Germline assignment: CDR1 SNHLY and CDR2 FYNNEI. The CDR3 coding sequence is TGTGCCAGCAGTGAAGTGTCGACAAGCCAAGAGACCCAGTACTTC. Its translation is CASSEVSTSQETQYF. The full variable domain, its missing parts supplied by reference TRBV2 and TRBJ2-5, is EPEVTQTPSHQVTQMGQEVILRCVPISNHLYFYWYRQILGQKVEFLVSFYNNEISEKSEIFDDQFSVERPDGSNFTLKIRSTKLEDSAMYFCASSEVSTSQETQYFGPGTRLLVL.